This T cell receptor beta chain was documented in a study of CD4+ T cells in melanoma. Study-level points and caveats: A reported correlation linked neoantigen-specific CD4+ T cells to CD8+, macrophage and B cell function. Neoantigen-specific CD4+ T cells in melanoma reportedly had diverse differentiation states.

V lost 4 bases, J lost 4 bases, and 4 bases stayed unmatched. This CDR3 contains 13 residues. The germline V gene encodes CDR1 SNHLY and CDR2 FYNNEI. The protocol was immunoSEQ multiplex PCR, while the TCRdb copy is restricted to in-frame clones and leaves out a portion. Among 120,000 to 150,000 clones, about 93% were seen once, and the ten largest hold about 1.6%. On this clone itself: What it binds is unknown.

The rearrangement joins TRBV2 to TRBJ2-7, with 7 bases identical to TRBD1. The TCR sequence derives from a human donor with melanoma. The CDR3, as DNA: TGTGCCAGCAGTGCGGGCAGGGGGTACGAGCAGTACTTC. Translating gives CASSAGRGYEQYF.